One and the same sample provided the 21 T cell receptor beta chains below, sequenced in a study of shared clonotypes between healthy human individuals (dated by TCRdb to the early 2020s). Libraries were made using the immunoSEQ multiplex PCR assay. The source is immuneACCESS, and TCRdb retained only in-frame sequences with V and J called. Part of the clones is not carried over; for the studies checked, unresolved V genes explain less than half of this, and the remainder is unexplained. The sample table records almost 750,000 clones; over 60% of these occur just once. Approximately 1.7% of the sample is in the top ten clones. Sequencing input: memory CD4+ T cells sorted from blood. The cell subset or site label here, explained by the study, means: CD45RA-negative fraction. Source of these receptors: a young woman in good health.

This chain joins TRBV30 and TRBJ2-7, with D maybe TRBD2 (6 bases). Trimming removed 6 bases at V and 1 base at J, with 10 bases between. Germline V CDR1 and CDR2: GTSNPN, SVGIG (reference sequence). The CDR3 sequence is 12 residues long. The DNA of the CDR3 is TGTGCCTGCCAGCTAGCGTCCTACGAGCAGTACTTC. Encoded protein: CACQLASYEQYF.

The table lists this clone with a count of one. CDR3 loop: CASSRDRGKNGYGYTF. The CDR3 DNA is TGTGCCAGCAGCCGGGACAGGGGGAAAAACGGCTATGGCTACACCTTC. V and J are TRBV28 and TRBJ1-2, with TRBD1 identical over 11 bases. With V trimmed by 6 bases and J by 4 bases, 10 bases remained unmatched. Germline assignment: CDR1 MDHEN and CDR2 SYDVKM. This CDR3 contains 16 residues.

In DNA, the CDR3 is TGTGCCAGCAGCCAAGAATTAGGCGGGCTAGCGGGAGGCACAGATACGCAGTATTTT. Protein product: CASSQELGGLAGGTDTQYF. The chain is built from TRBV14 and TRBJ2-3; 10 nucleotides line up with TRBD2. Losses at the gene ends were 0 bases for V and 1 base for J; bases not matched to a gene: 10. Germline V gene lookup returns CDR1 SGHDN and CDR2 FVKESK. The CDR3 contains 19 residues. The full variable domain, completed using reference TRBV14 and TRBJ2-3, is EAGVTQFPSHSVIEKGQTVTLRCDPISGHDNLYWYRRVMGKEIKFLLHFVKESKQDESGMPNNRFLAERTGGTYSTLKVQPAELEDSGVYFCASSQELGGLAGGTDTQYFGPGTRLTVL.

The chain joins TRBV29-1 to TRBJ1-1; D is uncertain. This CDR3 comprises 11 residues. Germline CDR1 SQVTM, CDR2 ANQGSEA. The V and J ends lost 4 bases and 4 bases respectively, with 7 bases between them. CDR3: CSVATGTEAFF. DNA for the CDR3: TGCAGCGTTGCCACCGGCACTGAAGCTTTCTTT.

V is TRBV28 and J is TRBJ2-1, with D possibly being TRBD1 (5 bases). V gave up 5 bases and J gave up 3 bases, with 11 bases separating them. This CDR3 comprises 14 residues. CDR1 and CDR2 from the germline V gene are MDHEN and SYDVKM. The CDR3 here is CASSPRTNYNEQFF. The CDR3 coding sequence is TGTGCCAGCAGTCCCCGGACAAACTACAATGAGCAGTTCTTC.

This clone was recorded a few times. The chain employs TRBV7-2 and TRBJ1-2; D unclear. The CDR3 is 13 amino acids. In germline, CDR1 is SGHTA, CDR2 FQGNSA. V was cut by 5 bases and J by 8 bases, with 15 bases left in between. CDR3 residues: CASSPPQARGYTF. The CDR3 coding sequence is TGTGCCAGCAGCCCCCCTCAAGCGCGCGGCTACACCTTC.

The chain uses TRBV28 and TRBJ2-7; 9 bases match TRBD2. V lost 6 bases to trimming and J lost 6 bases; unmatched junction nucleotides: 12. CDR3 size: 15 residues. In germline, CDR1 is MDHEN, CDR2 SYDVKM. CDR3: CASRLTGTSRGEQYF. The CDR3, as DNA: TGTGCCAGCAGACTGACCGGGACTAGCAGGGGCGAGCAGTACTTC.

The CDR3 DNA sequence: TGTGCCAGCAGCCTGACAGGGGATCAGCCCCAGCATTTT. Translating it yields CASSLTGDQPQHF. V is TRBV7-6 and J is TRBJ1-5; 8 nucleotides agree with TRBD1. CDR1 and CDR2 from the germline V gene are SGHVS and FNYEAQ. The V segment lost 5 bases and the J segment 5 bases; nucleotides outside the gene matches: 2. CDR3 length: 13 residues.

The chain employs TRBV27 and TRBJ1-3, with unresolved D. This CDR3 region has 15 residues. V gave up 4 bases and J gave up 6 bases, with 16 bases separating them. In germline, CDR1 is MNHEY, CDR2 SMNVEV (reference sequence). CDR3 region: CASSSNWATPNTIYF. The CDR3 DNA follows: TGTGCCAGCAGTTCAAATTGGGCCACCCCAAACACCATATATTTT.

This chain connects TRBV11-1 to TRBJ2-2; 9 bases line up with TRBD1. The trim removed 6 bases at V and 4 bases at J, leaving 3 bases unmatched. The CDR3 loop spans 14 amino acids. The germline V gene has CDR1 SGHAT and CDR2 FQDESV (reference sequence). The CDR3 sequence is CASRRTGVTGELFF. DNA for the CDR3: TGTGCCAGCAGGCGGACAGGGGTCACCGGGGAGCTGTTTTTT.

The genes are TRBV5-8 and TRBJ1-1, with D unresolved. This CDR3 spans 15 amino acids. The V end was cut by 0 bases, the J end by 0 bases, with 9 bases between. Germline CDR1 reads SGHTS; CDR2 reads YDEGEE. CDR3 coding DNA: TGTGCCAGCAGCTTGGAGGTGGCAATGAACACTGAAGCTTTCTTT. Protein: CASSLEVAMNTEAFF.

This sequence joins TRBV28 and TRBJ2-7; 7 bases fit TRBD1. This CDR3 has 12 amino acids. CDR1 and CDR2 (germline): MDHEN, SYDVKM. After removal of 6 bases from V and 3 bases from J, the junction contained 2 bases not matched to a gene. The CDR3 sequence is CASRQGDYEQYF. DNA of the CDR3: TGTGCCAGCAGGCAGGGGGACTACGAGCAGTACTTC.

This chain connects TRBV2 to TRBJ2-7, with 11 bases aligning to TRBD2. This CDR3 contains 16 residues. Germline CDR1 SNHLY, CDR2 FYNNEI. The V segment lost 6 bases and the J segment 5 bases; nucleotides outside the gene matches: 12. The CDR3 nucleotides are TGTGCCAGCAGATCCCAACTAGCGGGAGTAAAGAACGAGCAGTACTTC. It encodes CASRSQLAGVKNEQYF. Variable domain in full (rest from reference TRBV2 and TRBJ2-7): EPEVTQTPSHQVTQMGQEVILRCVPISNHLYFYWYRQILGQKVEFLVSFYNNEISEKSEIFDDQFSVERPDGSNFTLKIRSTKLEDSAMYFCASRSQLAGVKNEQYFGPGTRLTVT.

The chain recombines TRBV10-3 with TRBJ2-3, with unresolved D. The CDR3 consists of 13 residues. With 4 bases removed from V and 2 bases from J, the gap between germline ends came to 7 bases. Germline V gene data show CDR1 as ENHRY and CDR2 as SYGVKD. This CDR3 reads CAISGVLTDTQYF. The CDR3 DNA reads TGTGCCATCAGTGGGGTCCTCACAGATACGCAGTATTTT.

The chain is built from TRBV19 and TRBJ1-2, with a possible D match to TRBD1 (6 bases). Germline V gene lookup returns CDR1 LNHDA and CDR2 SQIVND (reference sequence). This CDR3 comprises 17 residues. Trimming took off 2 bases at V and 4 bases at J, with 20 bases between the two ends. CDR3 amino acids: CASSIKGNREIFYGYTF. The CDR3, as DNA: TGTGCCAGTAGTATAAAGGGGAACAGGGAAATCTTCTATGGCTACACCTTC. The full variable domain, completed using reference TRBV19 and TRBJ1-2, is DGGITQSPKYLFRKEGQNVTLSCEQNLNHDAMYWYRQDPGQGLRLIYYSQIVNDFQKGDIAEGYSVSREKKESFPLTVTSAQKNPTAFYLCASSIKGNREIFYGYTFGSGTRLTVV.

The rearrangement joins TRBV4-1 to TRBJ2-3, with 9 bases lining up with TRBD2. The V gene end was trimmed by 0 bases and the J gene end by 5 bases; junction bases not matched to a gene: 9. There are 17 residues in the CDR3. CDR1 is MGHRA and CDR2 is YSYEKL in the germline V gene. CDR3 amino acids: CASSQDWAGGPGDTQYF. The DNA of the CDR3 is TGCGCCAGCAGCCAAGATTGGGCGGGAGGGCCGGGAGATACGCAGTATTTT.

The gene calls are TRBV28 and TRBJ1-5, with D possibly being TRBD1 (5 bases). V lost 6 bases and J lost 3, with 9 bases in between. The CDR3 totals 13 residues. CDR1 is MDHEN and CDR2 is SYDVKM in the germline V gene. In nucleotides, the CDR3 is TGTGCCAGCAGCCCGGGACCCAATCAGCCCCAGCATTTT. Protein: CASSPGPNQPQHF.

The chain combines TRBV9 with TRBJ2-6; 7 bases fit TRBD2. This CDR3 comprises 17 residues. After removal of 7 bases from V and 0 bases from J, the junction contained 10 bases not matched to a gene. Germline assignment: CDR1 SGDLS and CDR2 YYNGEE. The DNA of the CDR3 is TGTGCCAGCGGTTTCTCCGGGAGGATCTCTGGGGCCAACGTCCTGACTTTC. Residues: CASGFSGRISGANVLTF.

This clone came up a few times. This chain links TRBV5-1 with TRBJ2-1, with unresolved D. In germline, CDR1 is SGHRS, CDR2 YFSETQ. The V and J ends lost 4 bases and 0 bases respectively, with 11 bases between them. CDR3 size: 15 residues. This chain's CDR3 is CASSTQMSSYNEQFF. CDR3 DNA sequence: TGCGCCAGCAGCACACAGATGAGCTCCTACAATGAGCAGTTCTTC.

The rearrangement joins TRBV6-1 to TRBJ2-1, with 10 bases lining up with TRBD2. Germline V gene lookup returns CDR1 MNHNS and CDR2 SASEGT. The V segment lost 9 bases and the J segment 2 bases; nucleotides outside the gene matches: 7. The CDR3 is made up of 15 amino acids. The CDR3 nucleotides read TGTGCCAGTCGGGCGGGGACTAGCGCCTACAATGAGCAGTTCTTC. Translated: CASRAGTSAYNEQFF.

The chain couples TRBV4-2 to TRBJ2-3; the match to TRBD1 covers 7 bases. V shed 1 base and J 0 bases; nucleotides not matched to a gene: 7. Germline assignment: CDR1 LGHNA and CDR2 YNFKEQ. The length of the CDR3 is 17 residues. The DNA of the CDR3 is TGTGCCAGCAGCCAAGGCCCGACAGGGACAAGCACAGATACGCAGTATTTT. This sequence encodes CASSQGPTGTSTDTQYF.